Detailed here is one T cell receptor beta chain. Its antigen is still unknown. This sample is part of a study of shared clonotypes between healthy human individuals. Study-wide results and limits: Naive CD4 clonotypes were shared across several donors at about 5.2%.

Participating donors were healthy, HIV-negative adults free of recent acute infections or vaccinations. This CDR3 comprises 14 residues. Germline V lookup: CDR1 SGHKS, CDR2 YYEKEE (reference sequence). The V end lost 3 bases, the J end lost 3 bases, and 11 bases lay between the germline ends. Methods used by the authors: There were no quality scores in the junction-only immunoSEQ sequences, so filtering differed. Measured with immunoSEQ multiplex PCR; TCRdb has only the in-frame clones, and not every one. V and J calls plus clone size are reproduced from that table; the DNA served to infer D and trimming. The repertoire includes some 2,500,000 clones, about nine tenths of them detected once, and 0.37% sits in the top ten.

Material: naive CD4+ T cells from PBMCs. The subset denotes: CD45RA+ positively selected. This chain connects TRBV5-5 to TRBJ2-3; D might be TRBD1 (6 bases). The sequence was collected from a man younger than 30 in good health. Some clones in this sample may be carry-over from other donors' samples. The CDR3 is CASSSSRGTDTQYF. In DNA, the CDR3 is TGTGCCAGCAGCTCGAGCAGGGGAACAGATACGCAGTATTTT.